This record covers a single T cell receptor (beta chain). CDR1 SGHRS and CDR2 YFSETQ come from the germline V gene. The CDR3 spans 15 residues. The V and J ends lost 4 bases and 7 bases, in that order; junction bases with no gene match: 10. The sample originates from a study of blood T cell repertoires in COVID-19. Turning to the study itself: The United States, Italy and Spain were the sources of the acute and convalescent COVID-19 samples. PBMCs, B-cell-depleted T cells, or T cells were the source of the cDNA or gDNA that made up the material.

In the source study's methods: Estimation of nucleated cell counts was performed using reference gene primer amplification. Data came from immunoSEQ multiplex PCR; TCRdb stores just in-frame clones and leaves some out. V and J calls and clone size are given by that table; D and trimming were obtained from the DNA. This sample has roughly 32,000 clones, with 70% to 90% found just once. The receptor was derived from a woman of 80 years or more with active or convalescent COVID-19. What was sequenced was peripheral blood. V and J are TRBV5-1 and TRBJ1-5, with 8 bases identical to TRBD1. DNA of the CDR3: TGCGCCAGCAGCCTGGATGACAGGGGCGGACAGCCCCAGCATTTT. Translated, it gives CASSLDDRGGQPQHF.